This T cell receptor (beta chain) was found in a study of T cells in Graves' hyperthyroidism and ophthalmopathy. Broader study findings: Most thyroid-expanded clonotypes above 0.001 were also found in blood.

Clinical Activity Scores of at least 3, NOSPECS grades of at least 4 and durations under 3 months characterized ophthalmopathy patients. It was uncontrolled infection, other autoimmune disease, pregnancy or lactation that excluded patients. With regard to this clonotype: Its matching antigen is unknown.

Trimming cost V 7 bases and J 0 bases, with 13 bases left between them. CDR1 and CDR2 (germline): GTSNPN, SVGIG (reference sequence). The CDR3 has 14 amino acids. The TCR beta CDR3 regions underwent amplification using RNA transcripts as the source. HTBI primers drove first-round RT-PCR of the TCR CDR3. TCRdb independently ran MiXCR on the multiplex PCR reads; one entry per CDR3 protein. Here the sample spans a few hundred thousand distinct CDR3 sequences, roughly 15% being singletons. V usage is TRBV30 and J usage is TRBJ1-3, with a weak D call TRBD1 (6 bases). The receptor's source is a woman under 40 with Graves' ophthalmopathy. Sequenced: blood. The CDR3 DNA follows: TGTGCCTCGGTTTCAGGGGTCTCTGGAAACACCATATATTTT. This encodes CASVSGVSGNTIYF.